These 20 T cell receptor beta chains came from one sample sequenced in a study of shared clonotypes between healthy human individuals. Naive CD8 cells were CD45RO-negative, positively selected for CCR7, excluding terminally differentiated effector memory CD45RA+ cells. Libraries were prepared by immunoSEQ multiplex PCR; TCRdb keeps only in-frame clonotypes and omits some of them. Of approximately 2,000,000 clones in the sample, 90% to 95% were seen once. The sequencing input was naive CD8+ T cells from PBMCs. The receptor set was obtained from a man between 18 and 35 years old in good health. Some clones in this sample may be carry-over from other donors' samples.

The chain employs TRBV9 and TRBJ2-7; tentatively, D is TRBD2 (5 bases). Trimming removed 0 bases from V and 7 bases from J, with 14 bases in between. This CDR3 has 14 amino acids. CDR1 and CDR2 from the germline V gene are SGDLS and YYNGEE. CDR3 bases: TGTGCCAGCAGCGTAGGGCGGGCCCCCGGGGAGCAGTACTTC. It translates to CASSVGRAPGEQYF.

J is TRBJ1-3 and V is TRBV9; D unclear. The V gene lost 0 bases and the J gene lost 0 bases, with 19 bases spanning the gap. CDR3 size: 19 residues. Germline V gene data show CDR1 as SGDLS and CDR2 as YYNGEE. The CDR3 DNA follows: TGTGCCAGCAGCGTAGAACAGAAGAGCTCCCCTAGCTCTGGAAACACCATATATTTT. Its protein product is CASSVEQKSSPSSGNTIYF. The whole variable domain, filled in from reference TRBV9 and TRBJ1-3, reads DSGVTQTPKHLITATGQRVTLRCSPRSGDLSVYWYQQSLDQGLQFLIQYYNGEERAKGNILERFSAQQFPDLHSELNLSSLELGDSALYFCASSVEQKSSPSSGNTIYFGEGSWLTVV.

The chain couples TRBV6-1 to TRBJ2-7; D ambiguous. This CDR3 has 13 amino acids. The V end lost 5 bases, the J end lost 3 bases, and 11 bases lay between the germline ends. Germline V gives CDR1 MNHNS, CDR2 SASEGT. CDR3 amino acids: CASSPTRNYEQYF. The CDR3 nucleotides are TGTGCCAGCAGTCCGACAAGGAACTACGAGCAGTACTTC.

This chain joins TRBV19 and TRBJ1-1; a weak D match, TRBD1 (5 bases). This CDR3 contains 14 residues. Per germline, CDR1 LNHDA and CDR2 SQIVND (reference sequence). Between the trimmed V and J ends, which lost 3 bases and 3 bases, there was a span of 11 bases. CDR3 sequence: CASSISDRYTEAFF. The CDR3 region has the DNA TGTGCCAGTAGTATTTCCGACAGATACACTGAAGCTTTCTTT.

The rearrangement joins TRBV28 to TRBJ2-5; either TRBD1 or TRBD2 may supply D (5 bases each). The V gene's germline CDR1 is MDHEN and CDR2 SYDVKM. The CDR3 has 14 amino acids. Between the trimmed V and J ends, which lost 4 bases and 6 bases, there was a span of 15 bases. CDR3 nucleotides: TGTGCCAGCAGTTCCGGCCGGGGCGTGAAGACCCAGTACTTC. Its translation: CASSSGRGVKTQYF.

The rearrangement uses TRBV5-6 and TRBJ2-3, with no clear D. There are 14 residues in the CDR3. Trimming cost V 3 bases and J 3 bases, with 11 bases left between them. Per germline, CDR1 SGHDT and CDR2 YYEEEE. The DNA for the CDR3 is TGTGCCAGCAGCTGGGGATCGGCAACAGATACGCAGTATTTT. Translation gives CASSWGSATDTQYF.

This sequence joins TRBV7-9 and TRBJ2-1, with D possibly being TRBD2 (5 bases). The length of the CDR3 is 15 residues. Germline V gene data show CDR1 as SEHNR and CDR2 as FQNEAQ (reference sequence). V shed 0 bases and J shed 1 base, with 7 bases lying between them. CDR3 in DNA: TGTGCCAGCAGCTTAGCGGGAGTGTCCTACAATGAGCAGTTCTTC. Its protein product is CASSLAGVSYNEQFF.

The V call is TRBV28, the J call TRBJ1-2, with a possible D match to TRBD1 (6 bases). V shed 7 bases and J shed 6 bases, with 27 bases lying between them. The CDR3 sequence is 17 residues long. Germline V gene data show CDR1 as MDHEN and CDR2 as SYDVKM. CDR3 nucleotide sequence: TGTGCCAGCATCACCTCCCTTGGGAGGGGGTCGGGAGATGGCTACACCTTC. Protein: CASITSLGRGSGDGYTF.

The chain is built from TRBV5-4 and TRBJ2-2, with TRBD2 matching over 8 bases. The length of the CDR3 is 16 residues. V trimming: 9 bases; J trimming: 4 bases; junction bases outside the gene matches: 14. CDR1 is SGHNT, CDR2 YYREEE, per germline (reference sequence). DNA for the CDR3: TGTGCCACCCACCCCCGGGGGGGAGCGGGCACCGGGGAGCTGTTTTTT. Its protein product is CATHPRGGAGTGELFF.

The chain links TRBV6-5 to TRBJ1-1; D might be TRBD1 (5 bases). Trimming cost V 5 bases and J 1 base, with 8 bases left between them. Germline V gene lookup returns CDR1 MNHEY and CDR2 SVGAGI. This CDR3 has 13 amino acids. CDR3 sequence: CASSATENTEAFF. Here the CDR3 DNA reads TGTGCCAGCAGTGCGACAGAGAACACTGAAGCTTTCTTT.

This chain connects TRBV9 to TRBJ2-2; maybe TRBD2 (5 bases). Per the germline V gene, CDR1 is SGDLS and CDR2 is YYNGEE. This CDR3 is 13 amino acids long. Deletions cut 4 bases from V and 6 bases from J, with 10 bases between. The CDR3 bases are TGTGCCAGCAGCACACTGGGAGCCGGGGAGCTGTTTTTT. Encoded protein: CASSTLGAGELFF.

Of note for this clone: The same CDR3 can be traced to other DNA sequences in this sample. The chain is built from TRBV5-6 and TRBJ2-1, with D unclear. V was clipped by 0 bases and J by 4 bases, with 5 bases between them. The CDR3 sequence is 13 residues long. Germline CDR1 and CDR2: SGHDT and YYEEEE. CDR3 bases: TGTGCCAGCAGCTTGGCACTATACAATGAGCAGTTCTTC. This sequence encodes CASSLALYNEQFF.

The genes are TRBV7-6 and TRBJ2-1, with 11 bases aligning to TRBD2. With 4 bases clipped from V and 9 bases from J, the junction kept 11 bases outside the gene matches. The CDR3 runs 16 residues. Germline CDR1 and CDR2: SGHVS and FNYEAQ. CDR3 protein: CASSSETSGANGEQFF. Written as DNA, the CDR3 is TGTGCCAGCAGCTCGGAGACTAGCGGGGCTAATGGTGAGCAGTTCTTC.

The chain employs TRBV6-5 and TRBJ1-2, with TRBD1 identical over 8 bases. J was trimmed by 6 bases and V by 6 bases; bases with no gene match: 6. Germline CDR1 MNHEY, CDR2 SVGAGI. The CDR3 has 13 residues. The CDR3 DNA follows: TGTGCCAGCAGCACGACAGGGGATCATGGCTACACCTTC. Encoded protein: CASSTTGDHGYTF.

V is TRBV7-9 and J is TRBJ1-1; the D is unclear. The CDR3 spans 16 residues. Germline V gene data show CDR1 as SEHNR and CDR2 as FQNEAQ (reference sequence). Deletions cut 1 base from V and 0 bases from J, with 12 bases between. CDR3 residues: CASSLGGTGMNTEAFF. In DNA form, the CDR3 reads TGTGCCAGCAGCTTAGGGGGAACGGGTATGAACACTGAAGCTTTCTTT.

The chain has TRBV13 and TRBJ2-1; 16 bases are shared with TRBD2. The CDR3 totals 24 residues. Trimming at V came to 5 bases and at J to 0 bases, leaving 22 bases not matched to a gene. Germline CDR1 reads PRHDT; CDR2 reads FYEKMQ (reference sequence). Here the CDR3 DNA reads TGTGCCAGCAGCACACCTACGGGACTAGCGGGAGGGCCGGCCGTTCAAAGCTCCTACAATGAGCAGTTCTTC. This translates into CASSTPTGLAGGPAVQSSYNEQFF.

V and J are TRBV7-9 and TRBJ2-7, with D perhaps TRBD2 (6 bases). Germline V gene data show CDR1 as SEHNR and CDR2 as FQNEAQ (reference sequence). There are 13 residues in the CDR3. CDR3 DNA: TGTGTTTCGCGGGGAAGGGGCTCCTACGAGCAGTACTTC. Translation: CVSRGRGSYEQYF.

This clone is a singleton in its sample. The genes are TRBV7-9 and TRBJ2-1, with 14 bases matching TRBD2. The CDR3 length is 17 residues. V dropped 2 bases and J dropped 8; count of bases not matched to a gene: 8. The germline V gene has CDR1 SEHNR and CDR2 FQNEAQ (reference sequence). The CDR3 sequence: CASSLYTGTSGSHEQFF. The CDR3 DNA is TGTGCCAGCAGCTTATATACCGGGACTAGCGGGAGTCATGAGCAGTTCTTC.

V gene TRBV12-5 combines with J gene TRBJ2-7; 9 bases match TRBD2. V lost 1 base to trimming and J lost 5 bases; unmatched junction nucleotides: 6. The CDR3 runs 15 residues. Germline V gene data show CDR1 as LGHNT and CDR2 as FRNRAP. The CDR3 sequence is CASGLGEAGGHEQYF. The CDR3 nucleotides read TGTGCTAGTGGTTTGGGGGAGGCGGGAGGGCACGAGCAGTACTTC. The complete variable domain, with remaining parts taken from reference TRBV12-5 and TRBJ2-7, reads DARVTQTPRHKVTEMGQEVTMRCQPILGHNTVFWYRQTMMQGLELLAYFRNRAPLDDSGMPKDRFSAEMPDATLATLKIQPSEPRDSAVYFCASGLGEAGGHEQYFGPGTRLTVT.

The CDR3 bases are TGCGCCAGCAGTGGGGACAGGGGGCGGAATGAGCAGTTCTTC. The encoded protein is CASSGDRGRNEQFF. V gene TRBV10-2 combines with J gene TRBJ2-1; TRBD1 matches 12 bases. J gave up 7 bases and V 4 bases, and 2 bases lay outside the gene matches. The CDR3 length is 14 residues. Germline CDR1 reads WSHSY; CDR2 reads SAAADI.